Listed below are T cell receptor beta chains from one sample, sequenced in a study of blood T cell repertoires in COVID-19. Sequencing used immunoSEQ multiplex PCR; TCRdb keeps in-frame clones, though not all of them. This sample has about 260,000 clones, with around 86% found just once. Sequencing was done on a sample of peripheral blood. Receptors were obtained from a man aged 35-49 years who had recovered from COVID-19. Both conserved end residues are part of each CDR3. D genes are given only for firm matches. Only part of the rows carry a size: once, few, many, or a class if the clone is expanded.

.	TRBV5-1	TRBJ1-6	.	TGCGCCAGCAGCCTGGATGTCAGGTATAATTCACCCCTCCACTTT	CASSLDVRYNSPLHF
.	TRBV6-2/TRBV6-3	TRBJ2-7	.	TGTGCCAGCAGTTATGCATCTGGAGGCCTCACCTACGAGCAGTACTTC	CASSYASGGLTYEQYF
.	TRBV6-5	TRBJ1-2	.	TGTGCCAGCACCCAAAGTAGACAGACGCTCGGGGGCTACACCTTC	CASTQSRQTLGGYTF
.	TRBV11-2	TRBJ1-6	few	TGTGCCAGCAGCTTAACAGGGAATAGTTCACCCCTCCACTTT	CASSLTGNSSPLHF
.	TRBV4-1	TRBJ2-5	.	TGCGCCAGCAGCCAAGGGGCGGGACAAGAGACCCAGTACTTC	CASSQGAGQETQYF
.	TRBV9	TRBJ2-5	.	TGTGCCAGCAGCGGGTGGGGAGGCCAAGAGACCCAGTACTTC	CASSGWGGQETQYF
TRBD2	TRBV7-3	TRBJ2-1	once	TGTGCCAGCAGAAGGAGCGGGGCCTCCTACAATGAGCAGTTCTTC	CASRRSGASYNEQFF
TRBD2	TRBV5-4	TRBJ2-7	.	TGTGCCAGCAGCCCCTCTCGTCGCACTAGCGCCCACGAGCAGTACTTC	CASSPSRRTSAHEQYF
.	TRBV30	TRBJ1-1	.	TGTGCTGTCTCCCCCCGAGGCACTGAAGCTTTCTTT	CAVSPRGTEAFF
.	TRBV14	TRBJ1-3	.	TGTGCCAGCAGCCAAGTCGCAGGGTACTCTGGAAACACCATATATTTT	CASSQVAGYSGNTIYF
.	TRBV20-1	TRBJ1-1	once	TGCAGTGCCAAGCACAGTGAAGCTTTCTTT	CSAKHSEAFF
TRBD1	TRBV7-9	TRBJ1-4	.	TGTGCCAGCAGCAAGGGGCAGATTGGCAGGGGGCTTGAAAAACTGTTTTTT	CASSKGQIGRGLEKLFF
.	TRBV5-8	TRBJ1-3	.	TGTGCCAGCAGCATATATTCCCGGAACACCATATATTTT	CASSIYSRNTIYF
TRBD1	TRBV19	TRBJ1-5	.	TGTGCCAGTAGTATACAGGGGGGACAGCCCCAGCATTTT	CASSIQGGQPQHF
.	TRBV4-1	TRBJ1-2	.	TGCGCCAGCAGCCAGATTGACGGGTTATTCTATGGCTACACCTTC	CASSQIDGLFYGYTF
.	TRBV4-1	TRBJ2-3	.	TGCGCCAGCAGCCAAGATGGCTCCAGGGCCTTGGCAGATACGCAGTATTTT	CASSQDGSRALADTQYF
.	TRBV12-3/TRBV12-4	TRBJ2-7	.	TGTGCCAGCAGGAAACAGGGTAACTACGAGCAGTACTTC	CASRKQGNYEQYF
.	TRBV4-3	TRBJ1-3	.	TGCGCCAGCAGCCAGCACCGGGACTCGCGGAACACCATATATTTT	CASSQHRDSRNTIYF
TRBD2	TRBV15	TRBJ2-7	.	TGTGCCACCAGCAGAGAGTGGGCAGGGAGGGTCTACGAGCAGTACTTC	CATSREWAGRVYEQYF
.	TRBV6-5	TRBJ1-2	few	TGTGCCAGCCGCCCTACGGGGGGCGCTTCGGATGGCTACACCTTC	CASRPTGGASDGYTF
TRBD1	TRBV24-1	TRBJ2-6	.	TGTGCCACCAGACAGGGGGCCGCGAGCTCTGGGGCCAACGTCCTGACTTTC	CATRQGAASSGANVLTF
TRBD2	TRBV5-1	TRBJ2-5	.	TGCGCCAGCAGCTTGGGACTAGCGGGATGGGAATATGAGACCCAGTACTTC	CASSLGLAGWEYETQYF
TRBD2	TRBV6-5	TRBJ2-3	.	TGTGCCAGCAGTCACACGACTAGCGGGCCAGATACGCAGTATTTT	CASSHTTSGPDTQYF
TRBD2	TRBV30	TRBJ2-5	.	TGTGCCTGGAGTGGGGGGACTAGGTTTGCGGAGACCCAGTACTTC	CAWSGGTRFAETQYF
TRBD2	TRBV5-1	TRBJ2-3	.	TGCGCCAGCAGCCTCCTGCCTAGCGGGAAAGCCGTAGATACGCAGTATTTT	CASSLLPSGKAVDTQYF
.	TRBV29-1	TRBJ2-1	.	TGCAGCGTTGAAGATTGGGTCCCTCGGAGGGTCAAAAGCTCCTACAATGAGCAGTTCTTC	CSVEDWVPRRVKSSYNEQFF
.	TRBV10-1	TRBJ1-1	.	TGCGCCAGCAGCGAAAACAGGGTTGGATTGGAAGCTTTCTTT	CASSENRVGLEAFF
TRBD1	TRBV5-1	TRBJ1-1	.	TGCGCCAGCAGCCCGACCCCGGGACAGGGGGTGAACACTGAAGCTTTCTTT	CASSPTPGQGVNTEAFF
.	TRBV24-1	TRBJ2-1	.	TGTGCCACCAGTGATTCCGGGGGCTCCTACAATGAGCAGTTCTTC	CATSDSGGSYNEQFF
TRBD2	TRBV6-5	TRBJ2-7	.	TGTGCCAGCAGTTACTTTTCTAGCGGGAGAGGCGAGCAGTACTTC	CASSYFSSGRGEQYF
TRBD2	TRBV6-2/TRBV6-3	TRBJ2-1	.	TGTGCCAGCAGCAAAACTACTAGCGGCAATGAGCAGTTCTTC	CASSKTTSGNEQFF
.	TRBV7-2	TRBJ1-1	once	TGTGCCAGCAGGCCCGTGAGAGGTGAAGCTTTCTTT	CASRPVRGEAFF
TRBD2	TRBV9	TRBJ2-7	.	TGTGCCAGCAGCGCCTCGGGGGGAGCGGGATTATACGAGCAGTACTTC	CASSASGGAGLYEQYF
TRBD2	TRBV11-2	TRBJ2-1	.	TGTGCCAGCAGCTTAGTGCCTAGCGGGGGGAGAAATGAGCAGTTCTTC	CASSLVPSGGRNEQFF
TRBD2	TRBV27	TRBJ2-7	.	TGTGCCAGCAGTTCTTTAGCGGGGTCCCTTTACGAGCAGTACTTC	CASSSLAGSLYEQYF
.	TRBV19	TRBJ1-2	.	TGTGCCAGTTCAGGGAGGAGAGGCTACACCTTC	CASSGRRGYTF
.	TRBV13	TRBJ2-7	.	TGTGCCAGCAGCTTAGGGCTAGGCACCTACGAGCAGTACTTC	CASSLGLGTYEQYF
TRBD2	TRBV9	TRBJ2-7	once	TGTGCCAGCAGCCCTACTAGCGGGGGTTACGAGCAGTACTTC	CASSPTSGGYEQYF
.	TRBV5-6	TRBJ2-7	.	TGTGCCAGTCGAGCCAGGGGCTACGAGCAGTACTTC	CASRARGYEQYF
.	TRBV2	TRBJ2-1	.	TGTGCCAGCAGTTCCCTCGGGGGGCTGCAAGAGCAGTTCTTC	CASSSLGGLQEQFF
.	TRBV5-1	TRBJ1-6	.	TGCGCCAGCAGCTCTGGACAGAATTCACCCCTCCACTTT	CASSSGQNSPLHF